The TCR beta chain under discussion was sequenced for a study of spatial heterogeneity in lung cancer. Study as a whole: Each unique TCR and UMI combination was seen more than ten times on average in raw reads. General study results and limits: Tumor TCRs that were ubiquitous and expanded showed up in blood more at resection than follow-up.

Described time point: sample taken at primary tumor resection. The authors sequenced whole RNA from tumor, nontumor lung or frozen PBMC without sorting. The donors comprised 60 to 80 untreated early-stage non-small cell lung cancer patients. Trimming left V 4 bases short and J 7 bases short, with 17 bases between. The germline CDR1 and CDR2 sequences are LGHDT and YNNKEL (reference sequence). CDR3 length equals 15 residues. TCRdb used MiXCR to reprocess the 5' RACE reads, holding one entry per CDR3 protein. The table shows about 40,000 distinct CDR3 sequences, with 5.2% occurring only once. About this clonotype: Its antigen is unidentified.

The specimen comprised PBMCs, sampled at surgery. V usage is TRBV3-1 and J usage is TRBJ2-1; perhaps TRBD1 as D (5 bases). The TCR comes from a female donor with early-stage non-small cell lung cancer. The CDR3 bases are TGTGCCAGCAGCCCGTGGGGCAGGAAGGCAAATGAGCAGTTCTTC. Amino acid sequence: CASSPWGRKANEQFF.